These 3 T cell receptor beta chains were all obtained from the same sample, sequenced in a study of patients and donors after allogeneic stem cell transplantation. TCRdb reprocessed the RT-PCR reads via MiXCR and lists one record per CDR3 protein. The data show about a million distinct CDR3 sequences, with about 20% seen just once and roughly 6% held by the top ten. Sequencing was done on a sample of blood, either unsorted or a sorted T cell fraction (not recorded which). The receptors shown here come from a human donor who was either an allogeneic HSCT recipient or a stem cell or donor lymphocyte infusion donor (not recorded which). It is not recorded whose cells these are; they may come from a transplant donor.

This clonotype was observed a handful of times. The CDR3 region is CATSRDQPSGRVLSSYNEQFF. The CDR3 region has the DNA TGTGCCACCAGCAGAGATCAACCTAGCGGGAGGGTCCTTAGCTCCTACAATGAGCAGTTCTTC. This chain connects TRBV15 to TRBJ2-1, with 12 bases lining up with TRBD2. This CDR3 has 21 residues. CDR1 and CDR2 (germline): LNHNV, YYDKDF (reference sequence). J gave up 0 bases and V 0 bases, and 12 bases lay outside the gene matches. The full variable domain, in which reference TRBV15 and TRBJ2-1 provide the parts outside the CDR3, is DAMVIQNPRYQVTQFGKPVTLSCSQTLNHNVMYWYQQKSSQAPKLLFHYYDKDFNNEADTPDNFQSRRPNTSFCFLDIRSPGLGDTAMYLCATSRDQPSGRVLSSYNEQFFGPGTRLTVL.

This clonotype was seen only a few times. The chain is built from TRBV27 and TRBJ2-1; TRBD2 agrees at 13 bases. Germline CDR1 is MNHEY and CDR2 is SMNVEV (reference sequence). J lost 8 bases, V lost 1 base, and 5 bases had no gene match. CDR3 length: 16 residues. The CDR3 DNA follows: TGTGCCAGCAGTTTATTACTAGCGGGGGGGCCGGATGAGCAGTTCTTC. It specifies CASSLLLAGGPDEQFF.

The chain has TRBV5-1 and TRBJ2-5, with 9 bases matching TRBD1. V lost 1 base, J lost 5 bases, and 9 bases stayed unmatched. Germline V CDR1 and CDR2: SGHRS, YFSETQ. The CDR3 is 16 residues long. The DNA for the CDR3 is TGCGCCAGCAGCTTGCTCGGGACAGGGAGGGTGGAGACCCAGTACTTC. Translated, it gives CASSLLGTGRVETQYF.